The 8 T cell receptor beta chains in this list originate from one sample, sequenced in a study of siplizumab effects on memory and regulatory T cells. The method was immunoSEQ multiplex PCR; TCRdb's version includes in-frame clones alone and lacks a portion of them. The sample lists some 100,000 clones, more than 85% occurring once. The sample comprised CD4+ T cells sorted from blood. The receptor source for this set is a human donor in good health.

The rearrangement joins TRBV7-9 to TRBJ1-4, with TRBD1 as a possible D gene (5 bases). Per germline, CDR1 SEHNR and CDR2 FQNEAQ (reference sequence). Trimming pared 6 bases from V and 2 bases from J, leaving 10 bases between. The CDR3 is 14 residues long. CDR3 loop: CASRRDSTNEKLFF. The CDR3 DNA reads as TGTGCCAGCAGACGGGACTCCACTAATGAAAAACTGTTTTTT.

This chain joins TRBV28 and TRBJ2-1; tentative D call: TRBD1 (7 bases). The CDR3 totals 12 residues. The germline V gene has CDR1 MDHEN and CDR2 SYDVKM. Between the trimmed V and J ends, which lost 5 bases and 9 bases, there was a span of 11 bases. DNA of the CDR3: TGTGCCAGCAGTAACAGGGGAGGTGAGCAGTTCTTC. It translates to CASSNRGGEQFF.

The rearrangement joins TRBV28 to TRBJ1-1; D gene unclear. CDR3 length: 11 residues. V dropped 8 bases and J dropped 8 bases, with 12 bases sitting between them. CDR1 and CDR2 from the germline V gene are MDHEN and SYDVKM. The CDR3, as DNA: TGTGCCAGCGGGTCAGGCTTCGAAGCTTTCTTT. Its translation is CASGSGFEAFF.

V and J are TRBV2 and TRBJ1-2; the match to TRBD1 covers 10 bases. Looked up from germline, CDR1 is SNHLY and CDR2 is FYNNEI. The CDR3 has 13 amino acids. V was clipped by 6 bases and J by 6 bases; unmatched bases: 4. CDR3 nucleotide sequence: TGTGCCAGCAGCCCGGGACAGGGGAATGGCTACACCTTC. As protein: CASSPGQGNGYTF.

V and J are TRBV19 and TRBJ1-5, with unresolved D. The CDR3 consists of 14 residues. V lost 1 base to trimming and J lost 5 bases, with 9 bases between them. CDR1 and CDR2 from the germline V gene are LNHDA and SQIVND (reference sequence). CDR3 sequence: CASSIGFSDQPQHF. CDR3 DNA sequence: TGTGCCAGTAGTATAGGTTTCAGCGATCAGCCCCAGCATTTT.

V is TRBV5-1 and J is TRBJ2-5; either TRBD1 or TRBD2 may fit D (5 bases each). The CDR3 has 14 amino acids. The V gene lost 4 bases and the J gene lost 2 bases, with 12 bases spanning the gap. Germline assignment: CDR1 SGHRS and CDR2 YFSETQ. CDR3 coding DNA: TGCGCCAGCAGCGAGGGACGGAATCAAGAGACCCAGTACTTC. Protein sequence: CASSEGRNQETQYF.

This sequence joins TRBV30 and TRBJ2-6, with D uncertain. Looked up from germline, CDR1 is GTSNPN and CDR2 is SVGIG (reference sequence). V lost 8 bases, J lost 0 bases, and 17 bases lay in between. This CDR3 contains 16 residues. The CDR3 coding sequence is TGTGCCCAAGCTAGGCAGGTCGGCTCTGGGGCCAACGTCCTGACTTTC. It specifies CAQARQVGSGANVLTF.

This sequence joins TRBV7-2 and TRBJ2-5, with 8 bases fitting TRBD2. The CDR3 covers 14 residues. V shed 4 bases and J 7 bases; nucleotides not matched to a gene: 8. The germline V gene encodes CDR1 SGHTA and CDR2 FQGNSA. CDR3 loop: CASSSGLEYGTQYF. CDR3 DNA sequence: TGTGCCAGCAGCTCGGGACTAGAATATGGGACCCAGTACTTC.